This TCR beta chain derives from a study of T cells in Graves' hyperthyroidism and ophthalmopathy. This clonotype was observed a handful of times. Amplification yielded TCR beta CDR3 regions, with RNA transcripts as the source. A set of HTBI primers served as the primers for a first-round RT-PCR of the TCR CDR3. A single record per CDR3 protein comes from TCRdb applying MiXCR to the multiplex PCR reads. This table has under 800,000 distinct CDR3 sequences, less than 15% appearing once. This CDR3 region has 13 residues. V was cut by 5 bases and J by 13 bases, with 15 bases left in between. CDR1 and CDR2 (germline): SGHTA, FQGNSA.

What was sequenced was blood. The origin of this receptor is a young woman with Graves' hyperthyroidism. J is TRBJ1-6 and V is TRBV7-2, with a tentative D call TRBD1 (5 bases). The DNA for the CDR3 is TGTGCCAGCAGCCACCGCCCCGGGGGTCCCCTCCACTTT. Protein sequence: CASSHRPGGPLHF.